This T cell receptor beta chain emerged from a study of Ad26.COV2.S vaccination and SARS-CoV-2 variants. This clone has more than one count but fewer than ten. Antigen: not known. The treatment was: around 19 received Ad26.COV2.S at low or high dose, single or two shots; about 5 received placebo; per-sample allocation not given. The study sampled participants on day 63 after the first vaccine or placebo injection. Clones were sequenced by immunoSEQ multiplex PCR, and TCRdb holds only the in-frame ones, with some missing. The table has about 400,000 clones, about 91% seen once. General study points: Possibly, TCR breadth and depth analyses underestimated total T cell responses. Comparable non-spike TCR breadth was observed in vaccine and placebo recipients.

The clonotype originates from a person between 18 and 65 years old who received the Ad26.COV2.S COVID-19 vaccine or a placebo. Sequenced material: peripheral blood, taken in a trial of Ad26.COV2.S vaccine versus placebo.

As DNA, the CDR3 is TGCGCCAGCAGCTCCTCATCCGGGGCCTACAATGAGCAGTTCTTC. Translation: CASSSSSGAYNEQFF. The rearrangement joins TRBV4-3 to TRBJ2-1; D possibly corresponds to TRBD2 (5 bases). Germline V gene sequence: CDR1 LGHNA, CDR2 YSLEER. The CDR3 covers 15 residues. V lost 5 bases to trimming and J lost 2 bases, with 13 bases between them.